This record covers a single T cell receptor (beta chain). Profiling relied on immunoSEQ multiplex PCR, and the TCRdb table lists in-frame clones only, not all of them. The sample contains around 150,000 clones, 94% of which appear only once. CDR3 size: 15 residues. V shed 2 bases, J shed 0 bases, and the junction held 6 bases outside the gene matches. Germline lookup yields CDR1 SQVTM and CDR2 ANQGSEA. This record comes from a study of control samples from healthy donors and cancer patients. The sequence derives from a man aged 60 to 75 with colorectal cancer. The V gene is TRBV29-1, the J gene TRBJ2-7, with 8 bases fitting TRBD2. Sequenced sample: PBMCs. CDR3 amino acids: CSVEILAGGSYEQYF. CDR3 coding DNA: TGCAGCGTTGAAATCCTGGCGGGGGGCTCCTACGAGCAGTACTTC.